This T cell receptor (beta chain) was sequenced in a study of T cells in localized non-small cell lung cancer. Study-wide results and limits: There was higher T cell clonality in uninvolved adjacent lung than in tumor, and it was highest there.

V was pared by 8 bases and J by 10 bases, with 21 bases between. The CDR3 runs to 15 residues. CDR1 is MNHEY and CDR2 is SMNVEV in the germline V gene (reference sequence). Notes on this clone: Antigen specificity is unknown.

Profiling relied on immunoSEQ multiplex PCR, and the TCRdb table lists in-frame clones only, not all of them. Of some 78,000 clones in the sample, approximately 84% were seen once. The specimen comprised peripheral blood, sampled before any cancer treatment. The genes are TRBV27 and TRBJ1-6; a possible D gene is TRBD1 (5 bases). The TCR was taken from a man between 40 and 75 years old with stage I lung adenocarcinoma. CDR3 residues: CASSRRGALGSPLHF. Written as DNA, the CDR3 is TGTGCCAGCTCCAGGAGGGGTGCCCTAGGGTCACCCCTCCACTTT.